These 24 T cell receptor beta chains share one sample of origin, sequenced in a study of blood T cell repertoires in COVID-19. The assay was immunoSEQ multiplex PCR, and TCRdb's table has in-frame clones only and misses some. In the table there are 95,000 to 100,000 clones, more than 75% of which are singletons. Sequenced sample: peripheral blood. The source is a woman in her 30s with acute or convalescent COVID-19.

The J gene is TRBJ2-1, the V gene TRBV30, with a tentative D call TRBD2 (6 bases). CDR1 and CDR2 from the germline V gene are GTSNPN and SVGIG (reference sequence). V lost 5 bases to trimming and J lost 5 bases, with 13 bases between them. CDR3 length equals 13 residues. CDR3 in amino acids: CAWGPGLHNEQFF. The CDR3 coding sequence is TGTGCCTGGGGTCCGGGACTGCACAATGAGCAGTTCTTC. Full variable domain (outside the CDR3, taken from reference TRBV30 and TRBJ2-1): SQTIHQWPATLVQPVGSPLSLECTVEGTSNPNLYWYRQAAGRGLQLLFYSVGIGQISSEVPQNLSASRPQDRQFILSSKKLLLSDSGFYLCAWGPGLHNEQFFGPGTRLTVL.

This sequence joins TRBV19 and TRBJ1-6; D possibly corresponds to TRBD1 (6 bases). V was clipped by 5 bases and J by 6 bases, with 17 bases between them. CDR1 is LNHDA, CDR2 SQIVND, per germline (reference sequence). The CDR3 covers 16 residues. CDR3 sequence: CASSPTGGGGNSPLHF. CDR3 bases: TGTGCCAGTAGTCCAACTGGGGGGGGCGGTAATTCACCCCTCCACTTT.

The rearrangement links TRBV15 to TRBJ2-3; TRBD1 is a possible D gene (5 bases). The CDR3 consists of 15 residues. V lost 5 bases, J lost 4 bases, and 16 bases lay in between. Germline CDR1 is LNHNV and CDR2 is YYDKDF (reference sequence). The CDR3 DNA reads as TGTGCCACCAGCGGCCCAGGGATTTTTTCAGATACGCAGTATTTT. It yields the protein CATSGPGIFSDTQYF.

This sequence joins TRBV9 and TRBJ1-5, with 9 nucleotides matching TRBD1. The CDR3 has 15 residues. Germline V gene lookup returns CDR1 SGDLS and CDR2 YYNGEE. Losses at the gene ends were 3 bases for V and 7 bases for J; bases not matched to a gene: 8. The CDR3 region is CASSAGTGPRQPQHF. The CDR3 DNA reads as TGTGCCAGCAGCGCCGGGACAGGGCCTCGGCAGCCCCAGCATTTT.

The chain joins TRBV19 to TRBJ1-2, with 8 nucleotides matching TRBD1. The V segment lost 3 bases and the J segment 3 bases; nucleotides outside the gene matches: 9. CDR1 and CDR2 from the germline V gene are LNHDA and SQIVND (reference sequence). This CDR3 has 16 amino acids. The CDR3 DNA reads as TGTGCCAGTAGTATTTCACCGGGGACAGGCGACTATGGCTACACCTTC. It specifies CASSISPGTGDYGYTF.

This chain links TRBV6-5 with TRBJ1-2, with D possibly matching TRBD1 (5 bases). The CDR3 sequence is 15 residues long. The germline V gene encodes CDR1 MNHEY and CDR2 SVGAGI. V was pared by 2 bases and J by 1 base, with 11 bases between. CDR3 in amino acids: CASSYIQGGNYGYTF. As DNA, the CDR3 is TGTGCCAGCAGTTACATCCAGGGTGGTAACTATGGCTACACCTTC.

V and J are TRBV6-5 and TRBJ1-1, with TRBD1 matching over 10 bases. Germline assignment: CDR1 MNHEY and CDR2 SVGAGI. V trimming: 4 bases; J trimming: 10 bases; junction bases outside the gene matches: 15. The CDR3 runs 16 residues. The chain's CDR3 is CASSSPRLGQGSVAFF. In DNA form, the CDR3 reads TGTGCCAGCAGTTCCCCACGGTTGGGACAGGGGTCTGTAGCTTTCTTT.

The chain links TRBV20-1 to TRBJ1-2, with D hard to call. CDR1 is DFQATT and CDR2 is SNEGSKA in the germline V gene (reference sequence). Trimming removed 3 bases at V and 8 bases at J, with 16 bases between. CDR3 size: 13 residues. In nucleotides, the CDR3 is TGCAGTGCTAGTGTTCGCCGGGGTCGCGGCTACACCTTC. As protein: CSASVRRGRGYTF.

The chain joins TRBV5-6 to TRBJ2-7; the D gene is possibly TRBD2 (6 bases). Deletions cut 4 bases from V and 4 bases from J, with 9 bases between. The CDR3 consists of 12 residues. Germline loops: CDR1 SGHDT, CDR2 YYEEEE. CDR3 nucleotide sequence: TGTGCCAGCAGCCGCGGGAAGTACGAGCAGTACTTC. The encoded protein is CASSRGKYEQYF.

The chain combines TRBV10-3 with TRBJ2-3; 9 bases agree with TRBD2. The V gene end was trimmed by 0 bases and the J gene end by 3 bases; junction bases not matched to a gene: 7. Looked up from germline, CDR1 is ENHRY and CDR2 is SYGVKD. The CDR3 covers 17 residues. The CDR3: CAISESLTLAGTDTQYF. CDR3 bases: TGTGCCATCAGTGAGTCGCTTACGCTAGCGGGGACAGATACGCAGTATTTT.

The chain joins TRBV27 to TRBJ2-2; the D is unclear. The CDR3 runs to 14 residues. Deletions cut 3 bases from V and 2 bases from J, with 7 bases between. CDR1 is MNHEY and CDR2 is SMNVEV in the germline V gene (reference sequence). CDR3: CASSLARNTGELFF. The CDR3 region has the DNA TGTGCCAGCAGTTTGGCCAGAAACACCGGGGAGCTGTTTTTT.

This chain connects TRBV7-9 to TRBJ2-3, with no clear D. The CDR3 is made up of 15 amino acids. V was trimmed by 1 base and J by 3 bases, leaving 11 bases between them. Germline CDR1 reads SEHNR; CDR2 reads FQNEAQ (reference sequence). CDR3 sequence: CASSLGTFPTDTQYF. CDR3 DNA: TGTGCCAGCAGCTTAGGAACATTCCCAACAGATACGCAGTATTTT.

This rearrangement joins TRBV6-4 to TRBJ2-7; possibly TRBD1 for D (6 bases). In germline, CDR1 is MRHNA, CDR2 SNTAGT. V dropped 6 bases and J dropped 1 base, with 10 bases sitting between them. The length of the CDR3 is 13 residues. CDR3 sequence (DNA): TGTGCCAGCAGGGACAGCCCGTCCTACGAGCAGTACTTC. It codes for CASRDSPSYEQYF.

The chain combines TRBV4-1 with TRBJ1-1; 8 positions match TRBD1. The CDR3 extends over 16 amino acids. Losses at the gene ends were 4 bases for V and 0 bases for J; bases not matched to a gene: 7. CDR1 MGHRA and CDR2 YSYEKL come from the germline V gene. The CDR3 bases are TGCGCCAGCAGCCCATGGACAGGGAAGATGAACACTGAAGCTTTCTTT. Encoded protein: CASSPWTGKMNTEAFF.

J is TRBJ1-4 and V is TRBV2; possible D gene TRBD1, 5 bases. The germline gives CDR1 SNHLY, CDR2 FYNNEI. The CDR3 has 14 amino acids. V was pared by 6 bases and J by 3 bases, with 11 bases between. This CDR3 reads CASSLGVANEKLFF. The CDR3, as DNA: TGTGCCAGCAGCCTAGGGGTGGCTAATGAAAAACTGTTTTTT. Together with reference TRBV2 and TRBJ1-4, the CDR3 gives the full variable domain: EPEVTQTPSHQVTQMGQEVILRCVPISNHLYFYWYRQILGQKVEFLVSFYNNEISEKSEIFDDQFSVERPDGSNFTLKIRSTKLEDSAMYFCASSLGVANEKLFFGSGTQLSVL.

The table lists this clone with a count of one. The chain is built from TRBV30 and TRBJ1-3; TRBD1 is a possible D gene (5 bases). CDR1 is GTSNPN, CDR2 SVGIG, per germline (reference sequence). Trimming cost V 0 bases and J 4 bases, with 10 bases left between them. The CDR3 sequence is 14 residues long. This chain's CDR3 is CAWSVQATGNTIYF. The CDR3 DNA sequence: TGTGCCTGGAGTGTACAGGCCACCGGAAACACCATATATTTT. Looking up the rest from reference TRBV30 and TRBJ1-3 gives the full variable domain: SQTIHQWPATLVQPVGSPLSLECTVEGTSNPNLYWYRQAAGRGLQLLFYSVGIGQISSEVPQNLSASRPQDRQFILSSKKLLLSDSGFYLCAWSVQATGNTIYFGEGSWLTVV.

The CDR3 loop reads CATSDRDTHTGELFF. CDR3 bases: TGTGCCACCAGTGACAGGGACACCCACACCGGGGAGCTGTTTTTT. J is TRBJ2-2 and V is TRBV24-1; the D gene is possibly TRBD1 (6 bases). The germline V gene has CDR1 KGHDR and CDR2 SFDVKD. V was shortened by 4 bases and J by 3 bases, with 11 bases between the two germline ends. The CDR3 spans 15 residues.

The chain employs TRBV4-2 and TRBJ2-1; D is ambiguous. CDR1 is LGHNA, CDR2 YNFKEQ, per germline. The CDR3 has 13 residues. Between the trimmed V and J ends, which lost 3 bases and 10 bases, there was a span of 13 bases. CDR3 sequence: CASSHPGVAEQFF. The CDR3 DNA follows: TGTGCCAGCAGCCACCCCGGAGTGGCAGAGCAGTTCTTC.

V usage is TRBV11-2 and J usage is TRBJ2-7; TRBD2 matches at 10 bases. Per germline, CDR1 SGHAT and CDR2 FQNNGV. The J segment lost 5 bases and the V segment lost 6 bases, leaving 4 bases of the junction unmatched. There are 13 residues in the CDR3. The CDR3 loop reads CASRALAGDEQYF. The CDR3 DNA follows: TGTGCCAGCAGGGCTCTAGCGGGGGACGAGCAGTACTTC. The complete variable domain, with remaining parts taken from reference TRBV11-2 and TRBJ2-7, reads EAGVAQSPRYKIIEKRQSVAFWCNPISGHATLYWYQQILGQGPKLLIQFQNNGVVDDSQLPKDRFSAERLKGVDSTLKIQPAKLEDSAVYLCASRALAGDEQYFGPGTRLTVT.

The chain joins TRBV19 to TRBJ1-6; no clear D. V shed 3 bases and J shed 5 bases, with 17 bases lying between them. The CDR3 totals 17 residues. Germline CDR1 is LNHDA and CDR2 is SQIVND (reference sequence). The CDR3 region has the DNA TGTGCCAGTAGTATCGTATACTCCGATCACGATAATTCACCCCTCCACTTT. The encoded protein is CASSIVYSDHDNSPLHF.

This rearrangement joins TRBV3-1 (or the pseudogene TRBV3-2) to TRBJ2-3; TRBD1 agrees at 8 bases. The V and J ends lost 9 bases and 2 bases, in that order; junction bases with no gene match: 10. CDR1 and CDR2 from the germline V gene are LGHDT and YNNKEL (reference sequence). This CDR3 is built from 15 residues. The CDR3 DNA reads TGTGCCAGACATCCGGACAGGGTTTCCACAGATACGCAGTATTTT. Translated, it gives CARHPDRVSTDTQYF.

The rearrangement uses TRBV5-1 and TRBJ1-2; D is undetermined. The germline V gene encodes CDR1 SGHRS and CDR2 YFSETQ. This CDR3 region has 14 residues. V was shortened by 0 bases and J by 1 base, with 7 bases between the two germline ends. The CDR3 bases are TGCGCCAGCAGCTTGGACAGTTTTAACTATGGCTACACCTTC. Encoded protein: CASSLDSFNYGYTF. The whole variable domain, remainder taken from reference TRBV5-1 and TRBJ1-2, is KAGVTQTPRYLIKTRGQQVTLSCSPISGHRSVSWYQQTPGQGLQFLFEYFSETQRNKGNFPGRFSGRQFSNSRSEMNVSTLELGDSALYLCASSLDSFNYGYTFGSGTRLTVV.

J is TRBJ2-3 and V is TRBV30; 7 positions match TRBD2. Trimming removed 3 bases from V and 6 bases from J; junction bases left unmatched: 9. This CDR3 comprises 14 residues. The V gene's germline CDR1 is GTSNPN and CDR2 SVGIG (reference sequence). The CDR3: CAWSGTIFVDTQYF. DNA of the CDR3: TGTGCCTGGAGCGGGACTATATTTGTTGATACGCAGTATTTT.

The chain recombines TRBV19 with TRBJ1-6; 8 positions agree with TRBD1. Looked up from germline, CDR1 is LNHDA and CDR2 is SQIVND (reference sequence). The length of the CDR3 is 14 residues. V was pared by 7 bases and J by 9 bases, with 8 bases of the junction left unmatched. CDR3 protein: CASKTGGKGSPLHF. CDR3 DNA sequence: TGTGCCAGTAAAACAGGGGGGAAGGGTTCACCCCTCCACTTT.